At least ten counts were recorded for the clone carrying this T cell receptor beta chain. Its antigen is unidentified. This sample was taken from a study of glioma-infiltrating T cells. Study-wide findings and caveats: Gliomas, especially low-grade, showed above-expected tissue-blood divergence; non-neoplastic patients showed below.

TCR alpha and beta CDR3 regions were amplified from RNA using iRepertoire nested multiplex PCR. TCRdb reprocessed the multiplex PCR reads via MiXCR and lists one record per CDR3 protein. The sample records some 120,000 distinct CDR3 sequences, 23% being singletons. Germline V gene lookup returns CDR1 KGHSH and CDR2 LQKENI. V gave up 6 bases and J gave up 5 bases; unmatched junction bases: 3. CDR3 size: 14 residues. The sequenced sample consisted of glioma tissue, nonneoplastic brain tissue, or PBMCs (not recorded which). This TCR derives from a human donor with low-grade glioma or glioblastoma, undergoing nonglioma brain surgery, or in good health (not recorded which). The chain employs TRBV18 and TRBJ2-2; TRBD2 matches at 10 bases. DNA of the CDR3: TGTGCCAGCTCGGCTAGCGGGAGAACCGGGGAGCTGTTTTTT. It yields the protein CASSASGRTGELFF.